This T cell receptor beta chain was profiled in a study of T cells expressing NK-cell markers. Study information: Seropositivity for HCMV was found in most of the eight sequenced donors, with one seronegative.

The CDR3 is 15 residues long. Germline V gene data show CDR1 as LGHDT and CDR2 as YNNKEL (reference sequence). One entry per CDR3 protein, without DNA, is what TCRdb gives after re-calling the 5' RACE reads. The table counts 440,000 or so distinct CDR3 sequences; roughly 8% lies in the top ten. This receptor was taken from a woman aged 18 to 75 in good health. Input material: blood T cells: a sorted CD56 or NKG2C T cell subset, CD4+ or CD8+ T cells, or bulk PBMC T cells (not recorded which). The chain recombines TRBV3-1 with TRBJ2-5; TCRdb reports TRBD2, a call that lacks DNA to check it against. CDR3 sequence: CASRHSGGARETQYF.